This entry lists 10 T cell receptor beta chains sequenced from one sample in a study of shared clonotypes between healthy human individuals. Clones were read by immunoSEQ multiplex PCR, and TCRdb kept only the in-frame ones, dropping some. The data contain about 680,000 clones, about 80% of them singletons. The sequenced sample was memory CD4+ T cells sorted from blood. Subset denoted: CD45RA-negative fraction. The receptor set was obtained from a woman in her 30s in good health.

The chain employs TRBV6-1 and TRBJ2-2, with 8 bases fitting TRBD2. The CDR3 runs to 15 residues. CDR1 and CDR2 from the germline V gene are MNHNS and SASEGT. V trimming: 5 bases; J trimming: 5 bases; junction bases outside the gene matches: 7. CDR3 region: CASSRGGLETGELFF. The CDR3 DNA reads TGTGCCAGCAGTCGAGGGGGACTAGAGACCGGGGAGCTGTTTTTT.

The chain is built from TRBV7-9 and TRBJ2-7; a weak D match, TRBD2 (6 bases). The CDR3 runs 16 residues. V lost 3 bases, J lost 1 base, and 16 bases lay in between. The V gene's germline CDR1 is SEHNR and CDR2 FQNEAQ (reference sequence). CDR3: CASSLTGEARSYEQYF. DNA for the CDR3: TGTGCCAGCAGCTTGACGGGGGAGGCAAGGTCCTACGAGCAGTACTTC.

This clone turned up a few times. The rearrangement joins TRBV5-1 to TRBJ2-7; no definite D call. The CDR3 covers 12 residues. The V and J ends lost 7 bases and 5 bases respectively, with 13 bases between them. Germline V gives CDR1 SGHRS, CDR2 YFSETQ. The CDR3 DNA is TGCGCCAGCGCCCGGAGCCTGCACGAGCAGTACTTC. The encoded protein is CASARSLHEQYF.

This clone has a single count. The chain joins TRBV19 to TRBJ2-7; perhaps TRBD2 as D (5 bases). CDR3 size: 13 residues. The germline V gene encodes CDR1 LNHDA and CDR2 SQIVND (reference sequence). Trimming took off 3 bases at V and 7 bases at J, with 13 bases between the two ends. The CDR3 here is CASSMERATEQYF. The CDR3 nucleotides read TGTGCCAGTAGTATGGAGAGGGCAACTGAGCAGTACTTC.

This clone was counted once. This chain links TRBV29-1 with TRBJ2-5, with D tentatively TRBD2 (5 bases). CDR1 and CDR2 (germline): SQVTM, ANQGSEA. The V end lost 2 bases, the J end lost 1 base, and 11 bases lay between the germline ends. This CDR3 region has 14 residues. The CDR3 DNA reads as TGCAGCGTTGAACTAGCAGACTTCCAAGAGACCCAGTACTTC. Protein sequence: CSVELADFQETQYF.

The chain has TRBV4-1 and TRBJ1-1, with D possibly being TRBD1 (5 bases). The CDR3 loop spans 17 amino acids. V shed 4 bases and J shed 6 bases, with 24 bases lying between them. Germline-derived CDR1 and CDR2 are MGHRA and YSYEKL. CDR3 amino acids: CASSPGDRATVGAEAFF. The CDR3 nucleotides read TGCGCCAGCAGCCCTGGGGACCGGGCCACTGTGGGGGCTGAAGCTTTCTTT.

The chain combines TRBV28 with TRBJ1-5; tentative D call: TRBD1 (5 bases). Germline V gene lookup returns CDR1 MDHEN and CDR2 SYDVKM. This CDR3 has 13 amino acids. Trimming shortened V by 10 bases and J by 4 bases, and 14 bases separated the two germline ends. The CDR3 DNA reads TGTGCCACCAGAGGGGCAGCAAATCAGCCCCAGCATTTT. It yields the protein CATRGAANQPQHF.

In DNA form, the CDR3 reads TGTGCCAGCAGCCAAGATCAGCAACTAGCGGGAGGCGACCAAGAGACCCAGTACTTC. Translating it yields CASSQDQQLAGGDQETQYF. The chain links TRBV4-2 to TRBJ2-5; 12 nucleotides line up with TRBD2. The V segment lost 0 bases and the J segment 0 bases; nucleotides outside the gene matches: 8. The CDR3 is 19 amino acids. CDR1 is LGHNA and CDR2 is YNFKEQ in the germline V gene.

This clone was seen a few times. J is TRBJ2-2 and V is TRBV11-2; 9 nucleotides align to TRBD2. Trimming at V came to 1 base and at J to 4 bases, leaving 4 bases not matched to a gene. Germline V gives CDR1 SGHAT, CDR2 FQNNGV. CDR3 length: 16 amino acids. The CDR3 here is CASSLGSGRFTGELFF. The CDR3 DNA reads as TGTGCCAGCAGCTTAGGGAGCGGGAGGTTCACCGGGGAGCTGTTTTTT.

V usage is TRBV5-1 and J usage is TRBJ2-7; D gene unclear. Trimming cost V 3 bases and J 5 bases, with 15 bases left between them. The CDR3 runs 14 residues. The germline gives CDR1 SGHRS, CDR2 YFSETQ. The chain's CDR3 is CASSSSDWVDEQYF. In DNA form, the CDR3 reads TGCGCCAGCAGCTCCTCCGACTGGGTCGACGAGCAGTACTTC.